What follows describes a single TCR beta chain. What antigen it recognizes has not been identified. No much larger clonotype is one base removed from it; base qualities were not supplied. TCRbeta CDR3 regions were amplified from genomic DNA using the immunoSEQ Assay, a bias-controlled multiplex PCR. As for the authors' bioinformatics: Within the assay, amplification of reference gene primers was used to estimate how many nucleated cells each sample contained. Sequence reads were collapsed and filtered to measure the absolute abundance of every unique TCRbeta CDR3 rearrangement. For each sample, productive Simpson clonality was calculated as the square root of Simpson's diversity index across productive rearrangements. Here the immuneACCESS table is served through TCRdb, limited to in-frame sequences with V and J called. Missing clones are a known gap in these copies; in checked studies unresolved V genes cover under half, and the rest lacks a known reason. V and J calls and clone size come straight from that table; D and trimming were deduced from the DNA. In this sample the table shows more than 150,000 clones, approximately 80% of which occur a single time. The ten largest make up roughly an eighth of the sample.

The sample is drawn from a study of blood T cell repertoires in COVID-19 (dated by TCRdb to the early 2020s). At the level of the whole study: Collaborator samples came from the United States, Italy and Spain and covered acute and convalescent phases of COVID-19. Subjects who had been exposed to COVID-19, were actively infected with it, or had recovered from it provided the deeply sampled blood TCRbeta repertoires that made up the dataset. HLA class I and class II types, where available, came from metadata supplied by the sample provider rather than from assay-based typing. The repertoires were made available in a free public database intended to serve as a resource for research on the immune response to SARS-CoV-2. Nearly every sample came with metadata listing a de-identified subject ID, COVID-19 status, age in years and sex. The prospective study material was composed of cDNA or gDNA derived from T cells, B-cell-depleted T cells, or PBMCs. The samples were drawn from two sources: the first 160 participants of the ongoing ImmuneRACE study, and 1,000 to 1,500 subjects contributed by 6 global collaborators. Results and caveats for the whole study, not just this receptor: How much clinical and demographic metadata was included differed by source and by participant, and the metadata was provided uncurated.

The germline V gene encodes CDR1 LNHNV and CDR2 YYDKDF (reference sequence). Cut back by 5 bases and 6 bases, the V and J ends lie 14 bases apart. From the cysteine through the phenylalanine, the CDR3 covers 13 amino acids. The read is trimmed to its CDR3 DNA, 39 bases read in frame from base 1. In the prospective study, participants were 18 to 89 years old, resided in about two dozen geographic areas of the United States, and were enrolled through a virtual design. To assign participants to cohorts, the prospective study relied on clinical history that participants themselves reported in a screening survey and a study questionnaire. Exposed participants were defined as having been in contact with someone with a PCR-confirmed or clinician-diagnosed COVID-19 case within 2 weeks of study entry. Mobile phlebotomists in the prospective study collected whole blood, serum and a nasopharyngeal or oropharyngeal swab from every participant. Additional blood draws and questionnaires over an approximately two-month period could optionally be provided by prospective study participants. Blood samples from the prospective study were shipped frozen or at room temperature prior to DNA extraction.

This sequence was found in a man aged 55 to 69 who had been exposed to COVID-19. The source material was PBMCs or T cells enriched from blood (not recorded which). The V and J segments used are TRBV15 and TRBJ2-7; D gene: possibly TRBD2, on 6 matching bases. The DNA sequence reads TGTGCCACCAGCTTAAGTAGGGAGGTCGAGCAGTACTTC. Its amino acids are CATSLSREVEQYF.